One sample yielded the 19 T cell receptor beta chains listed below, sequenced in a study of shared clonotypes between healthy human individuals. Produced via immunoSEQ multiplex PCR; TCRdb's table is partial and in-frame only. Among over 1.4 million clones, 95% to 97% were seen once, and the ten largest hold about 1.2%. Sequencing was carried out using naive CD4+ T cells sorted from blood. The subset was: CD45RA+ positively selected. The receptor set was obtained from a man younger than 40 in good health.

V gene TRBV7-9 combines with J gene TRBJ2-7, with D possibly TRBD2 on 6 matching bases. The germline V and J ends were trimmed by 5 bases and 6 bases, with 14 bases remaining between them. CDR1 is SEHNR and CDR2 is FQNEAQ in the germline V gene (reference sequence). This CDR3 comprises 13 residues. The CDR3 DNA reads TGTGCCAGCAGCCCCCTATCCGGGGGCGAGCAGTACTTC. It encodes CASSPLSGGEQYF.

This sequence joins TRBV19 and TRBJ2-5; 9 nucleotides align to TRBD2. V lost 8 bases and J lost 5; bases outside the gene matches: 6. CDR1 and CDR2 (germline): LNHDA, SQIVND (reference sequence). The CDR3 is made up of 13 amino acids. In nucleotides, the CDR3 is TGTGCCAGTCGGACTAGCGCTATCGAGACCCAGTACTTC. Translated: CASRTSAIETQYF.

In DNA form, the CDR3 reads TGTGCCAGTAGTCCCCCCCGGGGGGGGATCCACACCGGGGAGCTGTTTTTT. Translating it yields CASSPPRGGIHTGELFF. The rearrangement joins TRBV19 to TRBJ2-2; 8 nucleotides agree with TRBD2. The trim removed 5 bases at V and 3 bases at J, leaving 11 bases unmatched. Germline loops: CDR1 LNHDA, CDR2 SQIVND (reference sequence). The CDR3 is 17 amino acids.

The chain is built from TRBV14 and TRBJ2-7; TRBD2 might be the D (6 bases). V was pared by 6 bases and J by 13 bases, with 16 bases between. The germline CDR1 and CDR2 sequences are SGHDN and FVKESK. The CDR3 runs 11 residues. CDR3 sequence: CASSGMGTPYF. The CDR3 DNA is TGTGCCAGCAGTGGGATGGGGACTCCTTACTTC. Looking up the rest from reference TRBV14 and TRBJ2-7 gives the full variable domain: EAGVTQFPSHSVIEKGQTVTLRCDPISGHDNLYWYRRVMGKEIKFLLHFVKESKQDESGMPNNRFLAERTGGTYSTLKVQPAELEDSGVYFCASSGMGTPYFGPGTRLTVT.

This clone was detected only a few times. The gene calls are TRBV4-1 and TRBJ1-1; D might be TRBD1 (6 bases). Trimming cost V 6 bases and J 3 bases, with 17 bases left between them. The CDR3 consists of 15 residues. CDR1 is MGHRA and CDR2 is YSYEKL in the germline V gene. In DNA, the CDR3 is TGCGCCAGCAGACGTGAGTGGGCAGGGGACACTGAAGCTTTCTTT. Protein: CASRREWAGDTEAFF.

This rearrangement joins TRBV28 to TRBJ2-2; D may be TRBD1 or TRBD2 (6 bases each). V was pared by 2 bases and J by 2 bases, with 18 bases between. Germline loops: CDR1 MDHEN, CDR2 SYDVKM. This CDR3 contains 18 residues. CDR3 nucleotide sequence: TGTGCCAGCAGTTTAATGGGCCTCGGGGGACATAACACCGGGGAGCTGTTTTTT. Its translation is CASSLMGLGGHNTGELFF.

The gene calls are TRBV27 and TRBJ1-1; maybe TRBD1 (6 bases). Germline CDR1 MNHEY, CDR2 SMNVEV (reference sequence). V lost 0 bases, J lost 11 bases, and 16 bases lay in between. CDR3 length equals 14 residues. As DNA, the CDR3 is TGTGCCAGCAGTTTATCGGGCAGGGGTCGGGGGGCTTTCTTT. Protein: CASSLSGRGRGAFF.

The gene calls are TRBV28 and TRBJ2-1; D not resolved. This CDR3 has 16 amino acids. Germline V gene data show CDR1 as MDHEN and CDR2 as SYDVKM. The ends were cut back, 2 bases at V and 0 bases at J, with 11 bases in the middle. The DNA for the CDR3 is TGTGCCAGCAGTTTAGGGTCTGGCGGCTCCTACAATGAGCAGTTCTTC. The encoded protein is CASSLGSGGSYNEQFF.

V is TRBV5-4 and J is TRBJ2-2; the D is unclear. The V and J ends lost 0 bases and 7 bases respectively, with 7 bases between them. The CDR3 has 13 amino acids. Germline CDR1 reads SGHNT; CDR2 reads YYREEE (reference sequence). The CDR3 loop reads CASSLEPVGELFF. CDR3 sequence (DNA): TGTGCCAGCAGCTTGGAACCGGTCGGGGAGCTGTTTTTT.

The chain uses TRBV6-6 and TRBJ2-5; D not resolved. Deletions cut 0 bases from V and 2 bases from J, with 7 bases between. The CDR3 contains 14 residues. Germline assignment: CDR1 MNHNY and CDR2 SVGAGI (reference sequence). The CDR3 protein is CASSYSRIQETQYF. CDR3 nucleotide sequence: TGTGCCAGCAGTTACTCCCGGATACAAGAGACCCAGTACTTC.

J is TRBJ1-1 and V is TRBV18; tentative D call: TRBD1 (5 bases). This CDR3 is 17 amino acids long. V was pared by 3 bases and J by 1 base, with 18 bases between. In germline, CDR1 is KGHSH, CDR2 LQKENI. The CDR3 spells CASSPIGGARTNTEAFF. The CDR3, as DNA: TGTGCCAGCTCACCCATTGGTGGGGCGAGGACGAACACTGAAGCTTTCTTT.

V is TRBV7-9 and J is TRBJ1-5; D gene unclear. Germline CDR1 and CDR2: SEHNR and FQNEAQ (reference sequence). V lost 5 bases to trimming and J lost 3 bases, with 14 bases between them. CDR3 length equals 15 residues. The CDR3 nucleotides read TGTGCCAGCAGCGCGGTCGGGAACCCCAATCAGCCCCAGCATTTT. It encodes CASSAVGNPNQPQHF.

In regard to this clone: This sample also contains other DNA sequences that code for the same CDR3. V and J are TRBV6-1 and TRBJ2-1, with D unclear. Trimming cost V 5 bases and J 2 bases, with 7 bases left between them. Germline loops: CDR1 MNHNS, CDR2 SASEGT. The CDR3 spans 13 residues. The CDR3 DNA is TGTGCCAGCAGTCTAGGAACCTACAATGAGCAGTTCTTC. Translating gives CASSLGTYNEQFF.

The rearrangement joins TRBV7-8 to TRBJ2-2; a possible D gene is TRBD1 (6 bases). The CDR3 runs to 16 residues. V was clipped by 0 bases and J by 6 bases, with 14 bases between them. Per germline, CDR1 SGHVS and CDR2 FQNEAQ. The CDR3 loop reads CASSLALVDRAGELFF. The CDR3 region has the DNA TGTGCCAGCAGCTTAGCGCTCGTGGACAGAGCCGGGGAGCTGTTTTTT.

The sample holds one count of this clone. The chain joins TRBV19 to TRBJ2-3; unclear D gene. Trimming removed 3 bases from V and 2 bases from J, with 3 bases in between. The CDR3 is 12 residues long. Germline V gene sequence: CDR1 LNHDA, CDR2 SQIVND (reference sequence). CDR3: CASSIDTDTQYF. CDR3 nucleotides: TGTGCCAGTAGTATTGACACAGATACGCAGTATTTT.

The chain employs TRBV10-3 and TRBJ2-6; D is unclear. The CDR3 totals 16 residues. The V and J ends lost 0 bases and 0 bases respectively, with 6 bases between them. Germline V gene data show CDR1 as ENHRY and CDR2 as SYGVKD. The CDR3 DNA follows: TGTGCCATCAGTGAGTCGACGGACTCTGGGGCCAACGTCCTGACTTTC. This translates into CAISESTDSGANVLTF.

V and J are TRBV28 and TRBJ2-7; a possible D gene is TRBD1 (6 bases). Trimming shortened V by 3 bases and J by 9 bases, and 21 bases separated the two germline ends. This CDR3 comprises 15 residues. Germline-derived CDR1 and CDR2 are MDHEN and SYDVKM. This chain's CDR3 is CASSLVPRDISVQYF. The CDR3 DNA reads as TGTGCCAGCAGTTTGGTTCCCCGGGACATTTCTGTGCAGTACTTC.

The chain couples TRBV7-2 to TRBJ2-7; D is perhaps TRBD2 (6 bases). CDR1 SGHTA and CDR2 FQGNSA come from the germline V gene. Trimming removed 7 bases at V and 3 bases at J, with 13 bases between. This CDR3 comprises 13 residues. As DNA, the CDR3 is TGTGCCAGCACGATCCGGGACTTCTACGAGCAGTACTTC. This gives the protein CASTIRDFYEQYF.

This clone occurred once. One end of the junction varies from germline; a read error may be responsible. This chain links TRBV10-3 with TRBJ2-3, with D possibly being TRBD2 (5 bases). Germline V gene sequence: CDR1 ENHRY, CDR2 SYGVKD. This CDR3 is built from 16 residues. The CDR3 is CAISGWGASRTDTQYF. CDR3 nucleotides: TGTGCCATCAGTGGTTGGGGAGCGTCCCGCACGGATACGCAGTATTTT.